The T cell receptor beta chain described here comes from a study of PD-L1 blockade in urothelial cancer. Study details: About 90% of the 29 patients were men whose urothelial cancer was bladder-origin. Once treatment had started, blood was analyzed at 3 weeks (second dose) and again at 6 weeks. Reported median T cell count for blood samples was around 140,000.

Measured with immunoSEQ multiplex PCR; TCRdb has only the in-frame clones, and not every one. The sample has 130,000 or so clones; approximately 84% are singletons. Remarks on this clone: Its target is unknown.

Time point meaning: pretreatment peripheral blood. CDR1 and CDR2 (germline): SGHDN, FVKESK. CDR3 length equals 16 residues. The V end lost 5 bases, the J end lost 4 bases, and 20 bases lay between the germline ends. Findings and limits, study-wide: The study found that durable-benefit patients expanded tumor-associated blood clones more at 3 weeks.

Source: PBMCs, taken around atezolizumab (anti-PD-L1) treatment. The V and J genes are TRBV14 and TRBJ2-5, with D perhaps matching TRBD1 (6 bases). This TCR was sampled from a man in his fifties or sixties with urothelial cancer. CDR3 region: CASSGGTRRGPETQYF. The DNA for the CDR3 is TGTGCCAGCAGCGGAGGTACGCGCAGGGGACCAGAGACCCAGTACTTC.